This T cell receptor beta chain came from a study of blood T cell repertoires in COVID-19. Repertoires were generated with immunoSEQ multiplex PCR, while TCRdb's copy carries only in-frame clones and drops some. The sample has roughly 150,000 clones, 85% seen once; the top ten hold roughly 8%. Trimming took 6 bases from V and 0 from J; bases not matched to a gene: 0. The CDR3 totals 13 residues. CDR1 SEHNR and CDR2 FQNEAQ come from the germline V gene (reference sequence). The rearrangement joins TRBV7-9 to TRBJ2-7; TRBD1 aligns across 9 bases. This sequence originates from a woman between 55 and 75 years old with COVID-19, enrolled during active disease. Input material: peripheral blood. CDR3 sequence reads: CASRTGGSYEQYF. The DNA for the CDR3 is TGTGCCAGCAGGACAGGGGGCTCCTACGAGCAGTACTTC.